These T cell receptor beta chains were read from a single sample in a study of blood T cell repertoires in COVID-19. TCRdb's copy holds only in-frame clones and misses some; the assay was immunoSEQ multiplex PCR. Of just over 50,000 clones in the sample, roughly 87% are singletons; the top ten hold about a sixth. Sequencing was carried out using peripheral blood. All receptors derive from a human donor with active COVID-19. The donor label of this sample is uncertain. Each CDR3 is given with its conserved first and last residue. Fields, in order: V gene, J gene, D gene, clone size, CDR3 protein, CDR3 DNA. A D gene is named only where the DNA matches it firmly. Size values are once, few and many counts, or a class for expanded clones, and some rows have none.

>TRBV7-9|TRBJ1-3|TRBD1|few
CASSLEIGQAYF
TGTGCCAGCAGCTTAGAGATTGGACAGGCATATTTT
>TRBV5-1|TRBJ2-5|NA|NA
CASSFEAQETQYF
TGCGCCAGCAGCTTTGAGGCACAAGAGACCCAGTACTTC
>TRBV19|TRBJ2-5|TRBD2|NA
CASSIDLLAGLETQYF
TGTGCCAGTAGTATAGATCTACTAGCGGGGCTAGAGACCCAGTACTTC
>TRBV2|TRBJ2-5|NA|once
CASTGTSQETQYF
TGTGCCAGCACGGGGACTTCCCAAGAGACCCAGTACTTC
>TRBV15|TRBJ1-2|NA|NA
CATSGAGTLSNYGYTF
TGTGCCACCAGCGGGGCGGGAACCCTTTCTAACTATGGCTACACCTTC
>TRBV6-5|TRBJ1-2|NA|NA
CASSYSIIRGYTF
TGTGCCAGCAGTTACTCCATCATTCGGGGCTACACCTTC
>TRBV5-1|TRBJ2-5|NA|NA
CASSLVPQGTQETQYF
TGCGCCAGCAGCTTGGTGCCGCAGGGAACTCAAGAGACCCAGTACTTC
>TRBV7-2|TRBJ2-1|NA|NA
CASSLRQGNWGNNEQFF
TGTGCCAGCAGCCTACGTCAGGGGAATTGGGGAAACAATGAGCAGTTCTTC
>TRBV5-4|TRBJ1-1|NA|NA
CASSPGHLSRNTEAFF
TGTGCCAGCAGCCCCGGACACCTAAGTCGGAACACTGAAGCTTTCTTT
>TRBV2|TRBJ2-1|TRBD1|NA
CASSVQGASNEQFF
TGTGCCAGCAGTGTCCAGGGGGCAAGCAATGAGCAGTTCTTC
>TRBV29-1|TRBJ1-4|TRBD1|NA
CSVVGDRGIREKLFF
TGCAGCGTTGTTGGGGACAGGGGTATTAGGGAAAAACTGTTTTTT
>TRBV6-6|TRBJ2-2|NA|NA
CATEDSPNTGELFF
TGTGCCACCGAGGACAGCCCGAACACCGGGGAGCTGTTTTTT
>TRBV6-4|TRBJ2-5|NA|NA
CASSEIGGGVKETQYF
TGTGCCAGCAGTGAAATTGGAGGGGGCGTGAAGGAGACCCAGTACTTC
>TRBV2|TRBJ1-3|TRBD1|NA
CASSISATGGSSGNTIYF
TGTGCCAGCAGTATCTCCGCGACAGGGGGTTCCTCTGGAAACACCATATATTTT
>TRBV5-1|TRBJ2-2|TRBD1|NA
CASSLYTGVNTGELFF
TGCGCCAGCAGCTTGTATACAGGGGTGAACACCGGGGAGCTGTTTTTT
>TRBV28|TRBJ1-2|TRBD1|NA
CASSPGTGNYGYTF
TGTGCCAGCAGTCCCGGGACAGGGAACTATGGCTACACCTTC
>TRBV27|TRBJ1-2|NA|NA
CASRYRLFDGYTF
TGTGCCAGCAGATACAGGCTTTTTGATGGCTACACCTTC
>TRBV6-4|TRBJ2-3|TRBD2|NA
CASSDGAGGQPDTQYF
TGTGCCAGCAGTGACGGTGCGGGGGGGCAGCCAGATACGCAGTATTTT
>TRBV18|TRBJ2-3|NA|NA
CASSLNSADTQYF
TGTGCCAGCTCGCTCAATTCAGCAGATACGCAGTATTTT
>TRBV9|TRBJ2-3|TRBD2|NA
CASSSGTSGGATDTQYF
TGTGCCAGCAGCTCTGGGACTAGCGGGGGAGCCACAGATACGCAGTATTTT
>TRBV5-4|TRBJ1-1|TRBD1|NA
CASSQGDGREAFF
TGTGCCAGCAGCCAGGGGGACGGGAGGGAGGCTTTCTTT
>TRBV13|TRBJ2-2|TRBD2|NA
CASSLASGGLFF
TGTGCCAGCAGCTTAGCTAGCGGGGGGCTGTTTTTT
>TRBV6-2/TRBV6-3|TRBJ2-3|TRBD2|NA
CASSYWASGGVQDTQYF
TGTGCCAGCAGTTACTGGGCTAGCGGGGGAGTTCAAGATACGCAGTATTTT
>TRBV19|TRBJ1-1|NA|NA
CASTRTANTEAFF
TGTGCCAGTACCAGGACAGCGAACACTGAAGCTTTCTTT
>TRBV6-2/TRBV6-3|TRBJ2-7|TRBD2|NA
CASSLSGGAFFYEQYF
TGTGCCAGCAGCTTGAGCGGGGGGGCCTTTTTCTACGAGCAGTACTTC
>TRBV27|TRBJ2-3|TRBD2|NA
CASSLSSGGYTQYF
TGTGCCAGCAGTTTATCTAGCGGGGGATATACGCAGTATTTT
>TRBV25-1|TRBJ1-2|TRBD1|NA
CASSDTGGNYGYTF
TGTGCCAGCAGTGACACAGGGGGTAACTATGGCTACACCTTC
>TRBV7-2|TRBJ1-1|TRBD1|NA
CASSPQGAVSYTEAFF
TGTGCCAGCAGCCCACAGGGGGCAGTAAGTTACACTGAAGCTTTCTTT
>TRBV7-8|TRBJ2-2|NA|NA
CASSLAIGELFF
TGTGCCAGCAGCTTAGCCATCGGGGAGCTGTTTTTT
>TRBV2|TRBJ2-1|TRBD2|NA
CASTLLAGVYNEQFF
TGTGCCAGCACCTTACTAGCGGGAGTCTACAATGAGCAGTTCTTC
>TRBV3-1/TRBV3-2|TRBJ2-6|NA|NA
CASSQVAGHHSGANVLTF
TGTGCCAGCAGCCAAGTTGCAGGGCACCACTCTGGGGCCAACGTCCTGACTTTC
>TRBV9|TRBJ2-5|TRBD1|NA
CASSGQGQETQYF
TGTGCCAGCAGCGGACAGGGGCAAGAGACCCAGTACTTC
>TRBV3-1/TRBV3-2|TRBJ2-3|NA|NA
CASSQGNFQSDTQYF
TGTGCCAGCAGCCAAGGCAATTTTCAGTCAGATACGCAGTATTTT
>TRBV7-3|TRBJ2-7|NA|NA
CASSLLRGASYEQYF
TGTGCCAGCAGCTTATTACGGGGGGCTTCCTACGAGCAGTACTTC
>TRBV18|TRBJ2-7|TRBD1|NA
CASSPRPPRTGAEQYF
TGTGCCAGCTCACCACGACCGCCGAGGACAGGGGCCGAGCAGTACTTC
>TRBV5-1|TRBJ2-5|TRBD2|NA
CASSSLTSETQYF
TGCGCCAGCAGCTCGTTGACTAGCGAGACCCAGTACTTC
>TRBV5-1|TRBJ2-7|TRBD2|NA
CASSLVRTSSSYEQYF
TGCGCCAGCAGCTTGGTTCGGACTAGCAGCTCCTACGAGCAGTACTTC
>TRBV21-1|TRBJ2-3|NA|NA
CASSGREAHPITDTQYF
TGTGCCAGCAGCGGCCGGGAGGCCCACCCAATCACAGATACGCAGTATTTT
>TRBV4-2|TRBJ2-3|NA|NA
CASSQGGGMGTDTQYF
TGTGCCAGCAGCCAAGGGGGCGGGATGGGCACAGATACGCAGTATTTT
>TRBV15|TRBJ2-7|NA|NA
CATSSGTFSYEQYF
TGTGCCACCAGCAGCGGGACATTCTCCTACGAGCAGTACTTC
>TRBV7-6|TRBJ1-4|TRBD1|NA
CASSLVDRDEKLFF
TGTGCCAGCAGCTTAGTGGACAGGGATGAAAAACTGTTTTTT
>TRBV11-3|TRBJ2-1|TRBD1|NA
CASSPRTSGTGYNEQFF
TGTGCCAGCAGCCCCCGGACCTCCGGGACAGGCTACAATGAGCAGTTCTTC
>TRBV6-5|TRBJ1-1|NA|NA
CASSYSGETEAFF
TGTGCCAGCAGTTACTCGGGCGAGACTGAAGCTTTCTTT
>TRBV7-3|TRBJ1-2|TRBD1|NA
CASSLEGGASYGYTF
TGTGCCAGCAGCTTAGAAGGGGGCGCCTCCTACGGCTACACCTTC
>TRBV6-2/TRBV6-3|TRBJ2-5|TRBD1|few
CASSPGTGHQETQYF
TGTGCCAGCAGCCCCGGGACAGGGCACCAAGAGACCCAGTACTTC
>TRBV5-4|TRBJ2-1|TRBD2|NA
CASSASGGAIYNEQFF
TGTGCCAGCAGCGCTAGCGGGGGGGCGATCTACAATGAGCAGTTCTTC
>TRBV5-4|TRBJ2-5|NA|NA
CASSLAGSETQYF
TGTGCCAGCAGCTTGGCAGGTAGTGAGACCCAGTACTTC
>TRBV6-5|TRBJ2-2|NA|NA
CASSYLLWEGAGELFF
TGTGCCAGCAGTTATCTACTATGGGAAGGGGCCGGGGAGCTGTTTTTT
>TRBV3-1/TRBV3-2|TRBJ2-2|NA|NA
CASSQVSNGELFF
TGTGCCAGCAGCCAAGTAAGCAACGGGGAGCTGTTTTTT
>TRBV4-1|TRBJ1-6|NA|NA
CASSQDMAGRPDSPLHF
TGCGCCAGCAGCCAAGATATGGCAGGGAGGCCGGATTCACCCCTCCACTTT
>TRBV15|TRBJ1-2|NA|NA
CATSRDVGGYGYTF
TGTGCCACCAGCAGAGATGTGGGAGGCTATGGCTACACCTTC
>TRBV15|TRBJ2-3|NA|NA
CATSRDLHRGASTDTQYF
TGTGCCACCAGCAGAGATCTCCATCGCGGGGCTAGCACAGATACGCAGTATTTT
>TRBV6-5|TRBJ2-7|NA|NA
CASSLTGAGGTYEQYF
TGTGCCAGCAGTTTAACAGGGGCCGGGGGCACCTACGAGCAGTACTTC
>TRBV5-1|TRBJ2-3|NA|once
CASSLEGSRDTQYF
TGCGCCAGCAGCTTGGAGGGGTCCCGGGATACGCAGTATTTT
>TRBV7-2|TRBJ1-2|TRBD1|NA
CASSLDPDRGSNLKGTF
TGTGCCAGCAGCTTAGACCCCGACAGGGGGTCGAACCTTAAAGGAACCTTC
>TRBV1|TRBJ2-1|NA|NA
CTSSQAQTGPSKFCYNEQFF
TGCACCAGCAGCCAAGCCCAAACGGGTCCTTCGAAATTTTGCTACAATGAGCAGTTCTTC
>TRBV21-1|TRBJ1-2|NA|NA
CASSVVRFYGYTF
TGTGCCAGCAGCGTCGTCAGGTTTTATGGCTACACCTTC
>TRBV5-1|TRBJ2-2|NA|NA
CASSKGSLQGTGELFF
TGCGCCAGCAGCAAGGGCAGCTTACAGGGCACCGGGGAGCTGTTTTTT
>TRBV4-1|TRBJ1-6|NA|medium-sized
CASSQLQGFSSPLHF
TGCGCCAGCAGCCAATTACAGGGTTTTAGTTCACCCCTCCACTTT
>TRBV9|TRBJ2-1|TRBD1|NA
CASSVGQGTYNEQFF
TGTGCCAGCAGCGTAGGACAGGGTACCTACAATGAGCAGTTCTTC